The 23 T cell receptor beta chains below all came from one sample that was sequenced in a study of T-cell reconstitution after alpha-beta-depleted transplantation in children. Unique molecular identifiers were built into the TCRbeta library. TCRdb re-analysed the PCR reads in MiXCR, keeping a single row per CDR3 protein. Here the sample spans roughly 500,000 distinct CDR3 sequences, over 25% being singletons. The material sequenced was PBMCs from the stem cell graft donor, taken from the stem cell graft. These receptors came from a human donor who donated a stem cell graft to a child with aplastic anemia.

This clonotype was recorded a few times. The rearrangement links TRBV24-1 to TRBJ2-7; unclear D gene. The V gene lost 3 bases and the J gene lost 5 bases, with 13 bases spanning the gap. Germline CDR1 is KGHDR and CDR2 is SFDVKD. This CDR3 has 14 residues. The CDR3: CATSDPTTTHEQYF. CDR3 coding DNA: TGTGCCACCAGTGATCCCACCACCACCCACGAGCAGTACTTC.

The J gene is TRBJ2-1, the V gene TRBV6-1; 7 positions agree with TRBD2. From germline, CDR1 is MNHNS and CDR2 SASEGT. V shed 10 bases, J shed 5 bases, and the junction held 11 bases outside the gene matches. This CDR3 has 14 amino acids. CDR3 amino acids: CAKDRTRPDNEQFF. The DNA of the CDR3 is TGTGCCAAAGACCGGACTAGACCTGACAATGAGCAGTTCTTC.

Written as DNA, the CDR3 is TGCAGTGCTAGGATTTGGGACGAGCAGTACTTC. This translates into CSARIWDEQYF. The rearrangement uses TRBV20-1 and TRBJ2-7, with no clear D. V was clipped by 3 bases and J by 5 bases, with 8 bases between them. Germline-derived CDR1 and CDR2 are DFQATT and SNEGSKA (reference sequence). This CDR3 comprises 11 residues.

The chain combines TRBV5-1 with TRBJ1-1, with 7 positions matching TRBD1. From germline, CDR1 is SGHRS and CDR2 YFSETQ. The CDR3 has 17 amino acids. With 4 bases clipped from V and 2 bases from J, the junction kept 14 bases outside the gene matches. CDR3: CASSPRDRSTRNTEAFF. The CDR3 DNA reads as TGCGCCAGCAGCCCACGGGACAGATCTACGAGAAACACTGAAGCTTTCTTT.

This clonotype was detected only a few times. The gene calls are TRBV12-3 or TRBV12-4 and TRBJ2-5, with 16 bases fitting TRBD2. Trimming took 5 bases from V and 2 from J; bases not matched to a gene: 5. The length of the CDR3 is 17 residues. For the CDR3, the DNA is TGTGCCAGCAGTCTGGGACTAGCGGGAGGGCGGCAAGAGACCCAGTACTTC. Its translation is CASSLGLAGGRQETQYF.

V is TRBV2 and J is TRBJ1-1; D uncertain. This CDR3 comprises 13 residues. Per the germline V gene, CDR1 is SNHLY and CDR2 is FYNNEI. V was shortened by 5 bases and J by 6 bases, with 13 bases between the two germline ends. The CDR3 protein is CASSLGRAAEAFF. CDR3 DNA sequence: TGTGCCAGCAGTTTAGGTCGGGCGGCTGAAGCTTTCTTT.

In its sample, this clonotype was seen a few times. The J gene is TRBJ2-6, the V gene TRBV12-3 or TRBV12-4; D is tentatively TRBD1 or TRBD2 (6 bases each). This CDR3 has 20 residues. V dropped 4 bases and J dropped 0 bases, with 22 bases sitting between them. This CDR3 reads CASSSAPGARTTSGANVLTF. DNA for the CDR3: TGTGCCAGCAGTTCCGCCCCGGGGGCACGGACCACCTCTGGGGCCAACGTCCTGACTTTC.

CDR3 DNA: TGTGCCAGCACCGGGACTAGCGGGACGATTGGGCATGAGCAGTTCTTC. This sequence encodes CASTGTSGTIGHEQFF. The chain is built from TRBV2 and TRBJ2-1; 13 bases fit TRBD2. From germline, CDR1 is SNHLY and CDR2 FYNNEI. V shed 7 bases and J 8 bases; nucleotides not matched to a gene: 11. There are 16 residues in the CDR3. Supplemented by reference TRBV2 and TRBJ2-1, the full variable domain reads EPEVTQTPSHQVTQMGQEVILRCVPISNHLYFYWYRQILGQKVEFLVSFYNNEISEKSEIFDDQFSVERPDGSNFTLKIRSTKLEDSAMYFCASTGTSGTIGHEQFFGPGTRLTVL.

The J gene is TRBJ1-1, the V gene TRBV7-2; 7 positions agree with TRBD1. Germline CDR1 and CDR2: SGHTA and FQGNSA. With V trimmed by 5 bases and J by 6 bases, 18 bases remained unmatched. The CDR3 covers 17 residues. CDR3 in amino acids: CASSADRHRSSGAEAFF. DNA for the CDR3: TGTGCCAGCAGCGCGGACAGGCATCGGTCGTCGGGGGCTGAAGCTTTCTTT.

A few counts support this clonotype. V usage is TRBV5-1 and J usage is TRBJ1-1; TRBD1 matches at 8 bases. Looked up from germline, CDR1 is SGHRS and CDR2 is YFSETQ. The trim removed 2 bases at V and 5 bases at J, leaving 8 bases unmatched. The CDR3 length is 15 residues. The CDR3 reads CASSLEETGETEAFF. The CDR3 nucleotides are TGCGCCAGCAGCTTAGAAGAGACAGGGGAAACTGAAGCTTTCTTT.

This clonotype has just a few counts. The rearrangement uses TRBV29-1 and TRBJ2-5, with TRBD2 matching 11 bases. CDR3 length: 14 amino acids. Trimming at V came to 6 bases and at J to 5 bases, leaving 8 bases not matched to a gene. CDR1 and CDR2 (germline): SQVTM, ANQGSEA. CDR3 sequence reads: CSVQRASGGETQYF. CDR3 DNA sequence: TGCAGCGTCCAAAGAGCTAGCGGGGGGGAGACCCAGTACTTC.

This clonotype has a handful of counts. The J gene is TRBJ2-1, the V gene TRBV28; 7 positions agree with TRBD2. The germline CDR1 and CDR2 sequences are MDHEN and SYDVKM. This CDR3 has 13 residues. The V and J ends lost 3 bases and 10 bases, in that order; junction bases with no gene match: 6. The CDR3 is CASSFEGAGEQFF. The CDR3 bases are TGTGCCAGCAGTTTCGAAGGAGCGGGGGAGCAGTTCTTC.

Here the CDR3 DNA reads TGTGCCAGCAGCGGAGCGGGCTACGAGCAGTACTTC. As protein: CASSGAGYEQYF. The chain couples TRBV14 to TRBJ2-7, with a tentative D call TRBD2 (6 bases). Germline V CDR1 and CDR2: SGHDN, FVKESK. The CDR3 totals 12 residues. The ends were cut back, 5 bases at V and 3 bases at J, with 8 bases in the middle.

The chain employs TRBV19 and TRBJ1-3; D is unclear. V dropped 5 bases and J dropped 0 bases, with 17 bases sitting between them. Germline loops: CDR1 LNHDA, CDR2 SQIVND (reference sequence). The CDR3 length is 17 residues. The DNA of the CDR3 is TGTGCCAGTAGTTCCTTTGGGCGGCGGAGCTCTGGAAACACCATATATTTT. It specifies CASSSFGRRSSGNTIYF. Drawing the rest from reference TRBV19 and TRBJ1-3, the complete variable domain is DGGITQSPKYLFRKEGQNVTLSCEQNLNHDAMYWYRQDPGQGLRLIYYSQIVNDFQKGDIAEGYSVSREKKESFPLTVTSAQKNPTAFYLCASSSFGRRSSGNTIYFGEGSWLTVV.

V usage is TRBV12-3 or TRBV12-4 and J usage is TRBJ1-2; D gene uncertain. Between the trimmed V and J ends, which lost 3 bases and 8 bases, there was a span of 13 bases. The CDR3 totals 13 residues. The CDR3 DNA reads as TGTGCCAGCAGTTTGGGTCGGGAAAGCGGCTACACCTTC. It specifies CASSLGRESGYTF.

The chain joins TRBV7-2 to TRBJ2-7; 9 positions match TRBD2. CDR3 length: 16 amino acids. The germline V gene encodes CDR1 SGHTA and CDR2 FQGNSA. V lost 5 bases and J lost 6; bases outside the gene matches: 14. CDR3 in amino acids: CASSRGLAGALTEQYF. In nucleotides, the CDR3 is TGTGCCAGCAGCCGGGGACTAGCAGGAGCCCTCACCGAGCAGTACTTC.

This sequence joins TRBV20-1 and TRBJ2-2, with 8 positions matching TRBD2. V lost 5 bases to trimming and J lost 4 bases; unmatched junction nucleotides: 6. From germline, CDR1 is DFQATT and CDR2 SNEGSKA (reference sequence). The CDR3 is made up of 14 amino acids. The CDR3 is CSAPRSGSTGELFF. The CDR3 nucleotides are TGCAGTGCTCCTCGAAGCGGGAGCACCGGGGAGCTGTTTTTT.

The rearrangement links TRBV5-1 to TRBJ2-2, with unresolved D. Deletions cut 1 base from V and 5 bases from J, with 9 bases between. The CDR3 runs 14 residues. Per germline, CDR1 SGHRS and CDR2 YFSETQ. CDR3 protein: CASSLPRRTGELFF. The DNA of the CDR3 is TGCGCCAGCAGCTTGCCCAGGCGGACCGGGGAGCTGTTTTTT.

This clonotype was detected a few times. The chain has TRBV5-1 and TRBJ2-2; 8 nucleotides align to TRBD2. The V segment lost 4 bases and the J segment 4 bases; nucleotides outside the gene matches: 9. Germline V gives CDR1 SGHRS, CDR2 YFSETQ. The CDR3 covers 16 residues. For the CDR3, the DNA is TGCGCCAGCAGCCTAAGCGGGAGCGCGAGCACCGGGGAGCTGTTTTTT. It yields the protein CASSLSGSASTGELFF.

The rearrangement links TRBV21-1 to TRBJ1-3; the table gives TRBD1 as D, unverified against the DNA. TRBV21-1 is annotated as a pseudogene. The CDR3 length is 18 residues. DNA for the CDR3: TGTGCCAGCAGCAAAATCTTTGGGGACAGCATCTCTGGAAACACCATATATTTT. Protein: CASSKIFGDSISGNTIYF.

Many counts were recorded for this clonotype. The rearrangement links TRBV20-1 to TRBJ1-2; D not resolved. V lost 1 base, J lost 8 bases, and 8 bases lay in between. Germline CDR1 is DFQATT and CDR2 is SNEGSKA (reference sequence). CDR3 length equals 11 residues. The CDR3 DNA reads as TGCAGTGCTAGAGTGGGTGAGGGCTACACCTTC. Its translation is CSARVGEGYTF.

This chain uses TRBV18 with TRBJ1-3, with D possibly TRBD1 on 6 matching bases. Germline CDR1 KGHSH, CDR2 LQKENI. V gave up 0 bases and J gave up 2 bases, with 11 bases separating them. CDR3 size: 16 residues. The CDR3 sequence: CASSPPMTGPGNTIYF. The DNA of the CDR3 is TGTGCCAGCTCACCACCAATGACAGGCCCTGGAAACACCATATATTTT.

V usage is TRBV4-2 and J usage is TRBJ2-1; 8 bases line up with TRBD2. The CDR3 loop spans 16 amino acids. Looked up from germline, CDR1 is LGHNA and CDR2 is YNFKEQ. The V segment lost 2 bases and the J segment 9 bases; nucleotides outside the gene matches: 12. As DNA, the CDR3 is TGTGCCAGCAGCCAACATCCGGGACTAGTGGGAAGTGAGCAGTTCTTC. Residues: CASSQHPGLVGSEQFF.